The subject of this entry is one T cell receptor beta chain. MiXCR, run by TCRdb on the 5' RACE reads, gives a single entry per CDR3 protein. Here the sample spans about 6,000 distinct CDR3 sequences, roughly three fifths being singletons. CDR3 length: 13 residues. Germline-derived CDR1 and CDR2 are SQVTM and ANQGSEA. With 7 bases clipped from V and 3 bases from J, the junction kept 4 bases outside the gene matches. The chain uses TRBV29-1 and TRBJ2-4, with TRBD2 matching over 9 bases. The source material was naive CD4+ T cells sorted from blood. This sample's subset: naive CD4+ T cells, CD4+CD45RA+CD25-. The TCR was taken from a female donor with breast cancer. In DNA, the CDR3 is TGCAGCGCCTATAGCGGGAGCAAAAACATTCAGTACTTC. Its protein is CSAYSGSKNIQYF. Full variable domain (rest looked up from reference TRBV29-1 and TRBJ2-4): SAVISQKPSRDICQRGTSLTIQCQVDSQVTMMFWYRQQPGQSLTLIATANQGSEATYESGFVIDKFPISRPNLTFSTLTVSNMSPEDSSIYLCSAYSGSKNIQYFGAGTRLSVL.